These 32 T cell receptor beta chains came from one sample sequenced in a study of blood T cells in healthy people across ages. A second PCR of about 7 to 12 cycles used a sample-barcoded 5' primer and a J-beta primer mix. TCRdb reprocessed the 5' RACE reads with MiXCR, giving one entry per CDR3 protein. The sample has 1.5 million to 2 million distinct CDR3 sequences; 39% are singletons. Material for sequencing was blood. The receptors here all came from a human donor in good health.

This rearrangement joins TRBV7-2 to TRBJ2-3; 8 bases line up with TRBD2. V was pared by 1 base and J by 2 bases, with 5 bases of the junction left unmatched. The CDR3 covers 16 residues. Per germline, CDR1 SGHTA and CDR2 FQGNSA. CDR3 protein: CASSLDLRGATDTQYF. CDR3 coding DNA: TGTGCCAGCAGCTTAGATTTGCGGGGGGCCACAGATACGCAGTATTTT.

Notes on this clonotype: Germline is not matched at one junction end, which may reflect a read error. The chain links TRBV15 to TRBJ1-2; unclear D gene. The CDR3 extends over 16 amino acids. Germline V gene sequence: CDR1 LNHNV, CDR2 YYDKDF (reference sequence). The CDR3 here is CATSRITGPASGGHTF. CDR3 DNA: TGTGCCACCAGCAGAATAACCGGGCCGGCCAGTGGTGGCCACACCTTC.

This clonotype showed up just a few times. The chain employs TRBV7-9 and TRBJ2-3; weak D call: TRBD1 (6 bases). V was pared by 4 bases and J by 4 bases, with 15 bases between. Germline CDR1 and CDR2: SEHNR and FQNEAQ (reference sequence). The CDR3 runs to 15 residues. The chain's CDR3 is CASSSDSYQADTQYF. The CDR3, as DNA: TGTGCCAGCAGCTCGGACAGCTATCAGGCAGATACGCAGTATTTT.

This clonotype was counted between two and nine times. V and J are TRBV7-2 and TRBJ2-5, with D uncertain. From germline, CDR1 is SGHTA and CDR2 FQGNSA. V was shortened by 5 bases and J by 4 bases, with 17 bases between the two germline ends. The CDR3 consists of 15 residues. CDR3 DNA: TGTGCCAGCAGCCCCCGTGTCCGCTGGGGAGAGACCCAGTACTTC. This codes for CASSPRVRWGETQYF.

A few counts support this clonotype. The rearrangement uses TRBV6-1 and TRBJ2-7; D not resolved. Judging by the DNA end, TRBJ2-5 fits better; the J call may be wrong. The CDR3 spans 15 residues. Germline lookup yields CDR1 MNHNS and CDR2 SASEGT. In DNA form, the CDR3 reads TGTGCCAGCAGTGAGCGTCTAGTCACATGGGAGACCCAGTACTTC. Encoded protein: CASSERLVTWETQYF.

CDR3 nucleotide sequence: TGCGCCAGCAGCCACCGACTAGCGGGGGGCTACGAGCAGTACTTC. The encoded protein is CASSHRLAGGYEQYF. The V gene is TRBV4-1, the J gene TRBJ2-7; 13 bases line up with TRBD2. The CDR3 contains 15 residues. V lost 3 bases and J lost 3; bases outside the gene matches: 2. Germline V gene data show CDR1 as MGHRA and CDR2 as YSYEKL.

This rearrangement joins TRBV7-3 to TRBJ2-5; 10 nucleotides line up with TRBD2. The CDR3 is 15 amino acids. Trimming took 5 bases from V and 2 from J; bases not matched to a gene: 5. CDR1 is SGHTA, CDR2 FQGTGA, per germline. CDR3 coding DNA: TGTGCCAGCAGCCCCAGCGGGGGGGTTCAAGAGACCCAGTACTTC. As protein: CASSPSGGVQETQYF.

This clonotype was seen only a few times. The chain employs TRBV29-1 and TRBJ2-1; 7 bases agree with TRBD2. With V trimmed by 7 bases and J by 8 bases, 11 bases remained unmatched. This CDR3 is 13 amino acids long. Germline lookup yields CDR1 SQVTM and CDR2 ANQGSEA. Here the CDR3 reads CSGGGGVADEQFF. In nucleotides, the CDR3 is TGCAGCGGGGGTGGGGGGGTTGCAGATGAGCAGTTCTTC.

This clonotype was recorded a few times. The chain employs TRBV7-3 and TRBJ2-1, with TRBD2 matching over 9 bases. The CDR3 runs 15 residues. Germline V gene sequence: CDR1 SGHTA, CDR2 FQGTGA. Unmatched junction bases numbered 5, after V lost 2 bases and J lost 6 bases. In DNA form, the CDR3 reads TGTGCCAGCAGCTTAGGGGTAGCGGGGGTCAATGAGCAGTTCTTC. Protein: CASSLGVAGVNEQFF.

The genes are TRBV7-9 and TRBJ1-2; 8 bases map to TRBD1. The CDR3 is 16 residues long. The germline V gene encodes CDR1 SEHNR and CDR2 FQNEAQ (reference sequence). With 6 bases clipped from V and 0 bases from J, the junction kept 9 bases outside the gene matches. The CDR3 region has the DNA TGTGCCAGCAGTATACCGGACAGGGAAGCTAACTATGGCTACACCTTC. It yields the protein CASSIPDREANYGYTF. The whole variable domain, remainder taken from reference TRBV7-9 and TRBJ1-2, is DTGVSQNPRHKITKRGQNVTFRCDPISEHNRLYWYRQTLGQGPEFLTYFQNEAQLEKSRLLSDRFSAERPKGSFSTLEIQRTEQGDSAMYLCASSIPDREANYGYTFGSGTRLTVV.

This rearrangement joins TRBV25-1 to TRBJ2-4; 9 bases match TRBD1. This CDR3 is 17 amino acids long. The germline V gene has CDR1 MGHDK and CDR2 SYGVNS. Losses at the gene ends were 0 bases for V and 8 bases for J; bases not matched to a gene: 11. CDR3 sequence: CASSEYGTGNPIDIQYF. The CDR3 nucleotides are TGTGCCAGCAGTGAATATGGGACAGGGAACCCTATTGACATTCAGTACTTC.

This clonotype came up a few times. The chain combines TRBV7-8 with TRBJ2-4; D may be TRBD2 (6 bases). Germline CDR1 reads SGHVS; CDR2 reads FQNEAQ. The CDR3 totals 16 residues. V dropped 4 bases and J dropped 3 bases, with 16 bases sitting between them. CDR3 loop: CASSSGLTNDKNIQYF. CDR3 DNA sequence: TGTGCCAGCAGCTCGGGACTCACCAATGACAAAAACATTCAGTACTTC.

The sample holds a few counts of this clonotype. The chain couples TRBV7-2 to TRBJ1-2; the D is unclear. V shed 3 bases and J shed 2 bases, with 13 bases lying between them. Looked up from germline, CDR1 is SGHTA and CDR2 is FQGNSA. The CDR3 is 15 amino acids. The CDR3 is CASSFNGGGNYGYTF. CDR3 nucleotides: TGTGCCAGCAGCTTCAACGGAGGTGGGAACTATGGCTACACCTTC.

A few counts support this clonotype. The chain recombines TRBV20-1 with TRBJ1-2; no clear D gene. Trimming left V 7 bases short and J 3 bases short, with 12 bases between. Germline assignment: CDR1 DFQATT and CDR2 SNEGSKA (reference sequence). This CDR3 contains 12 residues. The CDR3 region is CSVSDEDYGYTF. The DNA for the CDR3 is TGCAGTGTATCCGACGAGGACTATGGCTACACCTTC.

The CDR3: CASSYAPGSTDTQYF. Written as DNA, the CDR3 is TGTGCCAGCAGCTACGCACCAGGGAGCACAGATACGCAGTATTTT. The gene calls are TRBV5-6 and TRBJ2-3; a possible D gene is TRBD1 (5 bases). This CDR3 is 15 amino acids long. Germline CDR1 reads SGHDT; CDR2 reads YYEEEE. Trimming took 3 bases from V and 0 from J, leaving 11 bases between them. The variable domain in full, completed from reference TRBV5-6 and TRBJ2-3, reads DAGVTQSPTHLIKTRGQQVTLRCSPKSGHDTVSWYQQALGQGPQFIFQYYEEEERQRGNFPDRFSGHQFPNYSSELNVNALLLGDSALYLCASSYAPGSTDTQYFGPGTRLTVL.

This chain links TRBV5-1 with TRBJ1-6; D is ambiguous. The germline CDR1 and CDR2 sequences are SGHRS and YFSETQ. Trimming stripped 1 base from V and 2 bases from J, with 10 bases between. This CDR3 comprises 16 residues. The DNA of the CDR3 is TGCGCCAGCAGCTTGTGGAGGCCTACCTATAATTCACCCCTCCACTTT. Protein product: CASSLWRPTYNSPLHF.

V usage is TRBV10-3 and J usage is TRBJ1-2, with 8 bases aligning to TRBD1. This CDR3 is built from 14 residues. With 0 bases clipped from V and 7 bases from J, the junction kept 4 bases outside the gene matches. The germline gives CDR1 ENHRY, CDR2 SYGVKD. CDR3 DNA: TGTGCCATCAGTGAGTCCCGACAGGGGATTGGCTACACCTTC. This encodes CAISESRQGIGYTF.

This clonotype was recorded a few times. The chain combines TRBV12-5 with TRBJ2-1; D ambiguous. V shed 1 base and J shed 9 bases, with 4 bases lying between them. The CDR3 spans 11 residues. Germline CDR1 LGHNT, CDR2 FRNRAP. CDR3 sequence: CASGLGGEQFF. Here the CDR3 DNA reads TGTGCTAGTGGTTTGGGGGGTGAGCAGTTCTTC. The whole variable domain, filled in from reference TRBV12-5 and TRBJ2-1, reads DARVTQTPRHKVTEMGQEVTMRCQPILGHNTVFWYRQTMMQGLELLAYFRNRAPLDDSGMPKDRFSAEMPDATLATLKIQPSEPRDSAVYFCASGLGGEQFFGPGTRLTVL.

The CDR3 region has the DNA TGTGCCAGCTCACCTCAGCGGGGGACTTCCTACGAGCAGTACTTC. Its protein is CASSPQRGTSYEQYF. The rearrangement uses TRBV18 and TRBJ2-4; TRBD2 aligns across 8 bases. The J call may be faulty, since TRBJ2-7 better matches the DNA end. Germline values: CDR1 KGHSH, CDR2 LQKENI. This CDR3 contains 15 residues.

This clonotype was seen a handful of times. The chain combines TRBV28 with TRBJ1-5, with TRBD1 matching over 8 bases. V gave up 7 bases and J gave up 6 bases; unmatched junction bases: 14. The CDR3 has 16 amino acids. Germline CDR1 is MDHEN and CDR2 is SYDVKM. The CDR3 is CASISGADRAIQPQHF. DNA of the CDR3: TGTGCCAGCATCAGCGGGGCGGACAGGGCGATTCAGCCCCAGCATTTT.

There are a few counts of this clonotype. The V gene is TRBV7-9, the J gene TRBJ2-1; 10 nucleotides match TRBD2. In germline, CDR1 is SEHNR, CDR2 FQNEAQ (reference sequence). With 5 bases clipped from V and 9 bases from J, the junction kept 13 bases outside the gene matches. The CDR3 is 16 amino acids. CDR3: CASSPLGAGGPSEQFF. Written as DNA, the CDR3 is TGTGCCAGCAGCCCGCTTGGAGCGGGGGGGCCTAGTGAGCAGTTCTTC.

The chain uses TRBV2 and TRBJ2-3; possibly TRBD1 for D (6 bases). Per the germline V gene, CDR1 is SNHLY and CDR2 is FYNNEI. The ends were cut back, 6 bases at V and 12 bases at J, with 13 bases in the middle. The CDR3 runs to 11 residues. The CDR3 sequence: CASSETGNQYF. The CDR3 DNA is TGTGCCAGCAGCGAAACAGGGAATCAGTATTTT.

This rearrangement joins TRBV19 to TRBJ1-5; no firm D call. Germline V gene lookup returns CDR1 LNHDA and CDR2 SQIVND (reference sequence). The V end lost 8 bases, the J end lost 4 bases, and 15 bases lay between the germline ends. The CDR3 extends over 14 amino acids. CDR3 loop: CASRRSGENQPQHF. Here the CDR3 DNA reads TGTGCCAGTCGTCGTTCCGGGGAGAATCAGCCCCAGCATTTT.

The rearrangement uses TRBV7-2 and TRBJ2-1, with D perhaps matching TRBD1 (5 bases). CDR1 SGHTA and CDR2 FQGNSA come from the germline V gene. CDR3 length equals 14 residues. The V and J ends lost 3 bases and 5 bases respectively, with 11 bases between them. CDR3 amino acids: CASSFRQINNEQFF. CDR3 DNA sequence: TGTGCCAGCAGCTTTCGACAGATTAACAATGAGCAGTTCTTC.

To note about this clonotype: As the CDR3 is not closed by the conserved phenylalanine or tryptophan, this likely results from a read error. CDR3 residues: CASSDPNRGPQYC. Written as DNA, the CDR3 is TGTGCCAGCAGTGACCCGAATAGGGGTCCGCAGTACTGC. The chain carries TRBV28 and TRBJ2-5, with D possibly being TRBD1 (5 bases). Trimming removed 5 bases from V and 11 bases from J, with 18 bases in between. Germline-derived CDR1 and CDR2 are MDHEN and SYDVKM. This CDR3 is built from 13 residues.

This clonotype appeared a few times. The chain uses TRBV7-2 and TRBJ1-5; D not certain. The germline V gene encodes CDR1 SGHTA and CDR2 FQGNSA. Trimming removed 0 bases at V and 5 bases at J, with 5 bases between. The CDR3 runs to 13 residues. DNA of the CDR3: TGTGCCAGCAGCTTAGCTATCCATCAGCCCCAGCATTTT. It codes for CASSLAIHQPQHF.

The V and J genes are TRBV7-6 and TRBJ2-5; TRBD1 matches at 8 bases. The CDR3 is 15 amino acids. The V gene end was trimmed by 5 bases and the J gene end by 1 base; junction bases not matched to a gene: 6. Germline CDR1 reads SGHVS; CDR2 reads FNYEAQ. The chain's CDR3 is CASSPQDRAQETQYF. As DNA, the CDR3 is TGTGCCAGCAGCCCCCAGGACAGGGCCCAAGAGACCCAGTACTTC.

The CDR3: CSVAWALSGEIDEQFF. The CDR3 nucleotides are TGCAGCGTTGCATGGGCCCTTAGCGGGGAGATCGATGAGCAGTTCTTC. The genes are TRBV29-1 and TRBJ2-1, with 8 bases aligning to TRBD2. V was clipped by 4 bases and J by 8 bases; unmatched bases: 16. From germline, CDR1 is SQVTM and CDR2 ANQGSEA. CDR3 length: 16 residues.

This clonotype was seen repeatedly, ten times or more. The gene calls are TRBV27 and TRBJ1-6; TRBD1 is a possible D gene (5 bases). The CDR3 runs to 14 residues. Trimming cost V 2 bases and J 7 bases, with 9 bases left between them. From germline, CDR1 is MNHEY and CDR2 SMNVEV (reference sequence). This CDR3 is CASSLQGANSPLHF. Written as DNA, the CDR3 is TGTGCCAGCAGTTTACAGGGCGCAAATTCACCCCTCCACTTT.

The rearrangement links TRBV28 to TRBJ2-3; 9 bases line up with TRBD1. CDR1 is MDHEN, CDR2 SYDVKM, per germline. This CDR3 is built from 17 residues. V lost 8 bases and J lost 4; bases outside the gene matches: 16. CDR3 sequence reads: CASPPITGQGLPDTQYF. The DNA of the CDR3 is TGTGCCAGCCCCCCCATCACTGGACAGGGGCTCCCAGATACGCAGTATTTT.

This chain uses TRBV6-5 with TRBJ2-7; 9 nucleotides match TRBD1. The CDR3 sequence is 16 residues long. The germline gives CDR1 MNHEY, CDR2 SVGAGI. V lost 6 bases to trimming and J lost 5 bases; unmatched junction nucleotides: 14. CDR3 coding DNA: TGTGCCAGCAGCTACCACCGGACAGGGGTAAAGGACGAGCAGTACTTC. This encodes CASSYHRTGVKDEQYF.

Only a few counts were recorded for this clonotype. This sequence joins TRBV24-1 and TRBJ2-7; maybe TRBD1 (5 bases). The germline V and J ends were trimmed by 2 bases and 0 bases, with 10 bases remaining between them. CDR1 and CDR2 (germline): KGHDR, SFDVKD. The CDR3 is 15 residues long. DNA of the CDR3: TGTGCCACCAGTGATTACAAGGACACCTCCTACGAGCAGTACTTC. Its translation: CATSDYKDTSYEQYF.